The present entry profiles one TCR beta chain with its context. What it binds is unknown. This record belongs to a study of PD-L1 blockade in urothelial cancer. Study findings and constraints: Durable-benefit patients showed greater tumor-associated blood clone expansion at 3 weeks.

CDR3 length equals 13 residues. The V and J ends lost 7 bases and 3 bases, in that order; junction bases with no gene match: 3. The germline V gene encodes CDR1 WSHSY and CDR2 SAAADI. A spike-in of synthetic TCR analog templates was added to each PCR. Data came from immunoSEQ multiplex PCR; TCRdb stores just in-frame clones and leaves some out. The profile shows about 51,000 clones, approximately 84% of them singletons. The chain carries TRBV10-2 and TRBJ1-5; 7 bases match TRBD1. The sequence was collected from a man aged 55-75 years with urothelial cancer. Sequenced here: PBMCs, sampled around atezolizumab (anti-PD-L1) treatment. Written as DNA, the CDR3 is TGCGCCAGCACTGACAGGGCCAATCAGCCCCAGCATTTT. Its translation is CASTDRANQPQHF.